This is a list of T cell receptor beta chains from one sample in a study of cytomegalovirus exposure and HLA in healthy donors. The repertoire was sequenced with immunoSEQ multiplex PCR; TCRdb's copy has only in-frame clones and lacks some. Among about 200,000 clones listed, roughly 83% were seen once. The sequencing sample was made of PBMCs. These receptor sequences come from a boy aged 2-15 years in good health and CMV-seronegative. CDR3s include the opening cysteine and the closing phenylalanine or tryptophan. The D gene is left open where the match is weak. The size of a clone is reported for some rows only, either as once, few or many, or as a class for expanded clones.

d_call	clone_size	v_call	j_call	cdr3_nt	cdr3_aa
TRBD1	.	TRBV6-4	TRBJ2-2	TGTGCCAGCACCGCGACAGGGGGCAGCGGGGAGCTGTTTTTT	CASTATGGSGELFF
TRBD1	.	TRBV28	TRBJ1-2	TGTGCCAGCAATGGGGACAGGGTCAACGATGGCTACACCTTC	CASNGDRVNDGYTF
.	.	TRBV28	TRBJ1-3	TGTGCCAGCAGGCCTCAGGGTGGGGGAAACACCATATATTTT	CASRPQGGGNTIYF
.	.	TRBV4-1	TRBJ2-1	TGCGCCAGCAGGGCAAGCGGAGTGGACTCCTACAATGAGCAGTTCTTC	CASRASGVDSYNEQFF
.	.	TRBV13	TRBJ1-2	TGTGCCAGCAGCTTAGGCAGGGAAGCTAACTATGGCTACACCTTC	CASSLGREANYGYTF
.	.	TRBV7-8	TRBJ1-1	TGTGCCAGCAGCCAAATGACTTCCGGGGGGACTGAAGCTTTCTTT	CASSQMTSGGTEAFF
.	.	TRBV13	TRBJ2-7	TGTGCCAGCAGCTTAGCTCTTAACTACGAGCAGTACTTC	CASSLALNYEQYF
TRBD2	once	TRBV2	TRBJ2-4	TGTGCCAGCACGAGGACGGGGGGGCCGGACAAAAACATTCAGTACTTC	CASTRTGGPDKNIQYF
.	.	TRBV7-9	TRBJ1-2	TGTGCCAGCAGCTTAGGGGGGGGGCGAGATGGCTACACCTTC	CASSLGGGRDGYTF
TRBD2	.	TRBV6-5	TRBJ2-1	TGTGCCAGCAGTTACTCGAACGGGGGGATTAATGAGCAGTTCTTC	CASSYSNGGINEQFF
.	.	TRBV30	TRBJ1-1	TGTGCCTGGAGTGTACTTCCAGGGTCGGACACTGAAGCTTTCTTT	CAWSVLPGSDTEAFF
.	once	TRBV9	TRBJ2-3	TGTGCCAGCAGCGTAGCTGAGACAGATACGCAGTATTTT	CASSVAETDTQYF
TRBD1	.	TRBV6-5	TRBJ2-7	TGTGCCAGCAGCTACGCCCGGGACAGGGGTCTCGAGCAGTACTTC	CASSYARDRGLEQYF
.	.	TRBV9	TRBJ2-5	TGTGCCAGCAGCGTGGCCCCAACGGGGGGCGTAGAGACCCAGTACTTC	CASSVAPTGGVETQYF
TRBD2	.	TRBV29-1	TRBJ2-3	TGCAGCGTTAGTCCTAGCGGGAGGCCCCCAGATACGCAGTATTTT	CSVSPSGRPPDTQYF
.	once	TRBV7-2	TRBJ1-4	TGTGCCAGCAGCTTAGGTACGGACTCGGGCCATGAAAAACTGTTTTTT	CASSLGTDSGHEKLFF
TRBD2	once	TRBV7-9	TRBJ2-1	TGTGCCAGCAGCGTGACTAGCGGGGGCAACAATGAGCAGTTCTTC	CASSVTSGGNNEQFF
TRBD2	.	TRBV19	TRBJ2-1	TGTGCCAGTAGAACAAGCGGGAAGGCCTCCTACAATGAGCAGTTCTTC	CASRTSGKASYNEQFF
TRBD1	.	TRBV19	TRBJ1-5	TGTGCCAGTAGCCCGGACAGGGTAGGAGGTCAGCCCCAGCATTTT	CASSPDRVGGQPQHF
.	.	TRBV18	TRBJ1-1	TGTGCCAGCTCACCAAACCAGGGGACGGGCACTGAAGCTTTCTTT	CASSPNQGTGTEAFF
TRBD2	.	TRBV6-5	TRBJ2-7	TGTGCCAGCAGTTACTCGACTAGCGTCCCCTACGAGCAGTACTTC	CASSYSTSVPYEQYF
.	.	TRBV10-1	TRBJ1-3	TGCGCCAGCAGTGAGTCCGTCGAGTCTGGAAACACCATATATTTT	CASSESVESGNTIYF
.	once	TRBV19	TRBJ1-2	TGTGCCAGTACCCTGGCGGGAGGAGCTAACTATGGCTACACCTTC	CASTLAGGANYGYTF
.	.	TRBV14	TRBJ1-2	TGTGCCAGCAGCCAAGATCGGGTAGCTTACTATGGCTACACCTTC	CASSQDRVAYYGYTF
.	once	TRBV9	TRBJ2-5	TGTGCCAGCAGCGAGGGGGGGGAGACCCAGTACTTC	CASSEGGETQYF
.	.	TRBV19	TRBJ1-2	TGTGCCAGTATCCAAACCCCACAGAGCTATGGCTACACCTTC	CASIQTPQSYGYTF
.	few	TRBV7-9	TRBJ1-2	TGTGCCAGCAGCTTAATACAGAAGGGCTACACCTTC	CASSLIQKGYTF
TRBD1	.	TRBV7-8	TRBJ1-5	TGTGCCAGCAGCTGGTGGACAGGGAAGGATCAGCCCCAGCATTTT	CASSWWTGKDQPQHF
TRBD1	once	TRBV10-3	TRBJ1-2	TGTGCCATCAGTGAGTCAGGGACAGGGGATTATGGCTACACCTTC	CAISESGTGDYGYTF
TRBD2	.	TRBV2	TRBJ2-3	TGTGCCAGCAGTGAGGTACTAGCGGGACGCGCAGATACGCAGTATTTT	CASSEVLAGRADTQYF
.	.	TRBV6-4	TRBJ2-1	TGTGCCACCATAGTAGTCTGGGAGAGCTCCTACAATGAGCAGTTCTTC	CATIVVWESSYNEQFF
.	.	TRBV6-5	TRBJ2-7	TGTGCCAGCAGTTACTCGCGGGGATCCTACGAGCAGTACTTC	CASSYSRGSYEQYF
TRBD1	.	TRBV7-9	TRBJ1-1	TGTGCCAGCAGCCGCGGACAGGGGTCGTTGCCTTTCTTT	CASSRGQGSLPFF
TRBD1	.	TRBV6-1	TRBJ1-2	TGTGCCAGCGGAAGGACAGGGAGCTATGGCTACACCTTC	CASGRTGSYGYTF
.	.	TRBV20-1	TRBJ2-5	TGCAGTGCTAGAGACGAAGAGACCCAGTACTTC	CSARDEETQYF
.	.	TRBV21-1	TRBJ2-7	TGTGCCAGCAGCAAGGGTAGAGCGGGAGGGGTTGGAGAGCAGTACTTC	CASSKGRAGGVGEQYF
TRBD1	.	TRBV5-6	TRBJ1-1	TGTGCCAGCAGCTCACAGGGGACCCGAGCTTTCTTT	CASSSQGTRAFF
.	.	TRBV2	TRBJ2-3	TGTGCCAGCAGTTCAGGATACACAGATACGCAGTATTTT	CASSSGYTDTQYF
.	.	TRBV30	TRBJ2-3	TGTGCCTGGAGGGGGGCCGGGGCAGATACGCAGTATTTT	CAWRGAGADTQYF
.	once	TRBV4-1	TRBJ2-7	TGCGCCAGCAGCCAAGAAGGTTCGGCCAGAGGCGAGCAGTACTTC	CASSQEGSARGEQYF
.	.	TRBV9	TRBJ1-1	TGTGCCAGCAGCGTAGCTGGGCGGGGGGCGGACACTGAAGCTTTCTTT	CASSVAGRGADTEAFF
TRBD1	.	TRBV19	TRBJ1-2	TGTGCCAGTAGTAGAGCCGGGGACAGAACTCATGGCTACACCTTC	CASSRAGDRTHGYTF
.	.	TRBV25-1	TRBJ2-7	TGTGCCAGCAGGGGGGCGACGCAGTACTTC	CASRGATQYF
.	few	TRBV7-7	TRBJ1-1	TGTGCTAGCAGCCCAGGGCGGCAGGACGAAGCTTTCTTT	CASSPGRQDEAFF
TRBD2	.	TRBV27	TRBJ2-7	TGTGCCAGCAGTTTATCACCGCCTAGCGGGAGTCACGAGCAGTACTTC	CASSLSPPSGSHEQYF
TRBD1	.	TRBV5-8	TRBJ2-2	TGTGCCAGCAGCAGCCACCGGGACAGGGAGTCCGGGGAGCTGTTTTTT	CASSSHRDRESGELFF
.	.	TRBV7-9	TRBJ2-2	TGTGCCAGCAGCTTAGGACAGACATCGAACACCGGGGAGCTGTTTTTT	CASSLGQTSNTGELFF
TRBD1	.	TRBV19	TRBJ1-5	TGTGCCAGTAGTATGGAATCGGGACAGCATAGCAATCAGCCCCAGCATTTT	CASSMESGQHSNQPQHF
TRBD1	.	TRBV7-9	TRBJ2-7	TGTGCCAGCAGCTTAGGGAGGATCGGGACAGCCTTAGCGGAGCAGTACTTC	CASSLGRIGTALAEQYF
TRBD1	once	TRBV7-2	TRBJ1-1	TGTGCCAGCAGCTCGTTGGGACAGACCGTCGGAGCTTTCTTT	CASSSLGQTVGAFF
.	.	TRBV5-1	TRBJ1-5	TGCGCCAGCAGCGGCGGGGCAGGTCAGCCCCAGCATTTT	CASSGGAGQPQHF
TRBD2	.	TRBV13	TRBJ2-7	TGTGCCAGCAGCTCCAGACTAGCGGGGGACGAGCAGTACTTC	CASSSRLAGDEQYF
.	.	TRBV29-1	TRBJ1-1	TGCAGCGTTACAGGGATGAACACTGAAGCTTTCTTT	CSVTGMNTEAFF
.	.	TRBV7-9	TRBJ1-2	TGTTCCAGCAGCTTATCTGCAGTGGGCTACACCTTC	CSSSLSAVGYTF